The 17 T cell receptor beta chains in this list originate from one sample, sequenced in a study of blood T cell repertoires in COVID-19. Only in-frame clones appear in the TCRdb table, and some are missing; sequencing was by immunoSEQ multiplex PCR. Of about 160,000 clones in the sample, 81% were seen once. Sequenced sample: peripheral blood. All receptors derive from a human donor in a cohort sampled during active COVID-19.

This chain uses TRBV2 with TRBJ1-5; 7 positions agree with TRBD1. This CDR3 contains 12 residues. Germline CDR1 is SNHLY and CDR2 is FYNNEI. V lost 9 bases, J lost 6 bases, and 5 bases stayed unmatched. The chain's CDR3 is CASSTGTQPQHF. As DNA, the CDR3 is TGTGCCAGTTCGACAGGGACTCAGCCCCAGCATTTT.

The J gene is TRBJ2-3, the V gene TRBV19; maybe TRBD2 (6 bases). The CDR3 has 16 amino acids. V was pared by 3 bases and J by 0 bases, with 13 bases between. CDR1 and CDR2 (germline): LNHDA, SQIVND (reference sequence). The CDR3 DNA is TGTGCCAGTAGTATCCGGGCGGGGAGTAGCACAGATACGCAGTATTTT. Its protein product is CASSIRAGSSTDTQYF. The full variable domain, rest sourced from reference TRBV19 and TRBJ2-3, is DGGITQSPKYLFRKEGQNVTLSCEQNLNHDAMYWYRQDPGQGLRLIYYSQIVNDFQKGDIAEGYSVSREKKESFPLTVTSAQKNPTAFYLCASSIRAGSSTDTQYFGPGTRLTVL.

This chain links TRBV7-8 with TRBJ2-3; D gene ambiguous. The CDR3 runs to 12 residues. V was shortened by 4 bases and J by 4 bases, with 6 bases between the two germline ends. Germline CDR1 reads SGHVS; CDR2 reads FQNEAQ. The CDR3 region is CASSSSADTQYF. CDR3 coding DNA: TGTGCCAGCAGCTCGAGCGCAGATACGCAGTATTTT.

This chain joins TRBV5-5 and TRBJ1-2; D possibly corresponds to TRBD1 (6 bases). Per germline, CDR1 SGHKS and CDR2 YYEKEE (reference sequence). The V end was cut by 5 bases, the J end by 6 bases, with 20 bases between. The CDR3 sequence is 15 residues long. The CDR3 sequence is CASSWMGRGSNGYTF. CDR3 in DNA: TGTGCCAGCAGTTGGATGGGCAGGGGAAGTAATGGCTACACCTTC.

The chain joins TRBV19 to TRBJ2-7; D might be TRBD1 (6 bases). The CDR3 consists of 12 residues. V shed 6 bases and J shed 4 bases, with 10 bases lying between them. CDR1 is LNHDA and CDR2 is SQIVND in the germline V gene (reference sequence). The CDR3 loop reads CASSFQGYEQYF. The CDR3 DNA reads as TGTGCCAGTAGCTTTCAGGGGTACGAGCAGTACTTC.

V and J are TRBV30 and TRBJ1-2, with TRBD1 matching 7 bases. Looked up from germline, CDR1 is GTSNPN and CDR2 is SVGIG (reference sequence). The CDR3 has 13 amino acids. With 3 bases clipped from V and 3 bases from J, the junction kept 4 bases outside the gene matches. CDR3 amino acids: CAWRVGGDYGYTF. CDR3 DNA sequence: TGTGCCTGGAGGGTAGGGGGCGACTATGGCTACACCTTC.

The chain carries TRBV10-2 and TRBJ1-2, with 7 bases identical to TRBD1. V was pared by 2 bases and J by 5 bases, with 8 bases of the junction left unmatched. The germline V gene encodes CDR1 WSHSY and CDR2 SAAADI. The CDR3 totals 15 residues. The CDR3 DNA reads TGCGCCAGCAGTGAGGCGGGAAACAGGGGTTATGGCTACACCTTC. It specifies CASSEAGNRGYGYTF.

This chain joins TRBV7-6 and TRBJ2-1; TRBD1 agrees at 7 bases. CDR3 length equals 16 residues. V dropped 0 bases and J dropped 4; count of bases not matched to a gene: 6. Looked up from germline, CDR1 is SGHVS and CDR2 is FNYEAQ. The CDR3 sequence is CASSLAPGQAYNEQFF. CDR3 in DNA: TGTGCCAGCAGCTTAGCTCCAGGACAGGCTTACAATGAGCAGTTCTTC.

The chain uses TRBV12-5 and TRBJ1-1; D is perhaps TRBD1 (5 bases). The CDR3 sequence is 11 residues long. Germline V gene sequence: CDR1 LGHNT, CDR2 FRNRAP. V was cut by 7 bases and J by 8 bases, with 11 bases left in between. The CDR3 loop reads CASVLNREAFF. The CDR3 DNA reads TGTGCTAGTGTCCTAAACAGGGAAGCTTTCTTT.

The gene calls are TRBV19 and TRBJ2-1; 10 bases are shared with TRBD2. The V segment lost 5 bases and the J segment 9 bases; nucleotides outside the gene matches: 10. The CDR3 length is 15 residues. Germline CDR1 LNHDA, CDR2 SQIVND (reference sequence). This chain's CDR3 is CASSEGLASPGEQFF. CDR3 in DNA: TGTGCCAGTAGTGAGGGACTAGCGAGCCCGGGTGAGCAGTTCTTC. The entire variable domain, with the rest obtained from reference TRBV19 and TRBJ2-1, is as follows: DGGITQSPKYLFRKEGQNVTLSCEQNLNHDAMYWYRQDPGQGLRLIYYSQIVNDFQKGDIAEGYSVSREKKESFPLTVTSAQKNPTAFYLCASSEGLASPGEQFFGPGTRLTVL.

The V call is TRBV10-2, the J call TRBJ1-1; the match to TRBD1 covers 7 bases. The CDR3 is made up of 14 amino acids. From germline, CDR1 is WSHSY and CDR2 SAAADI. Trimming cost V 6 bases and J 2 bases; bases outside gene matches: 6. This CDR3 reads CASSLDRVNTEAFF. CDR3 nucleotides: TGCGCCAGCAGCCTAGACAGGGTTAACACTGAAGCTTTCTTT.

This clone occurred a few times. V and J are TRBV5-8 and TRBJ2-7, with no clear D. The germline CDR1 and CDR2 sequences are SGHTS and YDEGEE. V was trimmed by 0 bases and J by 4 bases, leaving 5 bases between them. This CDR3 is built from 12 residues. The CDR3 is CASSLGAYEQYF. In DNA form, the CDR3 reads TGTGCCAGCAGCTTGGGGGCTTACGAGCAGTACTTC.

The chain couples TRBV5-5 to TRBJ1-4; no firm D call. This CDR3 is 13 amino acids long. The V gene lost 9 bases and the J gene lost 0 bases, with 9 bases spanning the gap. Germline values: CDR1 SGHKS, CDR2 YYEKEE (reference sequence). This CDR3 reads CATATSTNEKLFF. For the CDR3, the DNA is TGTGCCACCGCGACATCAACTAATGAAAAACTGTTTTTT.

The V call is TRBV4-3, the J call TRBJ2-7; TRBD1 matches at 10 bases. This CDR3 region has 15 residues. The junction had 5 bases not matched to a gene; V was cut back by 0 bases and J by 6 bases. Germline V gene data show CDR1 as LGHNA and CDR2 as YSLEER. In nucleotides, the CDR3 is TGCGCCAGCAGCCAAGACGGGACAGGGGTTGGCGAGCAGTACTTC. The encoded protein is CASSQDGTGVGEQYF.

The chain couples TRBV6-2 or TRBV6-3 to TRBJ2-7; 7 bases align to TRBD1. The CDR3 is 13 residues long. Trimming removed 4 bases from V and 4 bases from J; junction bases left unmatched: 4. CDR1 MNHEY and CDR2 SVGEGT come from the germline V gene. The CDR3 sequence: CASSWDRLYEQYF. The DNA of the CDR3 is TGTGCCAGCAGTTGGGACAGACTATACGAGCAGTACTTC.

The chain couples TRBV6-5 to TRBJ2-1; possibly TRBD1 for D (6 bases). Germline V gene lookup returns CDR1 MNHEY and CDR2 SVGAGI. Trimming stripped 4 bases from V and 0 bases from J, with 13 bases between. The CDR3 is 16 residues long. The DNA of the CDR3 is TGTGCCAGCAGTTGGACAGTAGCGAGCTCCTACAATGAGCAGTTCTTC. This codes for CASSWTVASSYNEQFF.

V and J are TRBV19 and TRBJ2-7; TRBD2 matches 9 bases. CDR1 LNHDA and CDR2 SQIVND come from the germline V gene (reference sequence). The CDR3 has 17 amino acids. J lost 1 base, V lost 0 bases, and 7 bases had no gene match. CDR3 loop: CASSIDPRGRASYEQYF. In DNA form, the CDR3 reads TGTGCCAGTAGTATAGATCCTCGCGGGAGGGCATCCTACGAGCAGTACTTC.